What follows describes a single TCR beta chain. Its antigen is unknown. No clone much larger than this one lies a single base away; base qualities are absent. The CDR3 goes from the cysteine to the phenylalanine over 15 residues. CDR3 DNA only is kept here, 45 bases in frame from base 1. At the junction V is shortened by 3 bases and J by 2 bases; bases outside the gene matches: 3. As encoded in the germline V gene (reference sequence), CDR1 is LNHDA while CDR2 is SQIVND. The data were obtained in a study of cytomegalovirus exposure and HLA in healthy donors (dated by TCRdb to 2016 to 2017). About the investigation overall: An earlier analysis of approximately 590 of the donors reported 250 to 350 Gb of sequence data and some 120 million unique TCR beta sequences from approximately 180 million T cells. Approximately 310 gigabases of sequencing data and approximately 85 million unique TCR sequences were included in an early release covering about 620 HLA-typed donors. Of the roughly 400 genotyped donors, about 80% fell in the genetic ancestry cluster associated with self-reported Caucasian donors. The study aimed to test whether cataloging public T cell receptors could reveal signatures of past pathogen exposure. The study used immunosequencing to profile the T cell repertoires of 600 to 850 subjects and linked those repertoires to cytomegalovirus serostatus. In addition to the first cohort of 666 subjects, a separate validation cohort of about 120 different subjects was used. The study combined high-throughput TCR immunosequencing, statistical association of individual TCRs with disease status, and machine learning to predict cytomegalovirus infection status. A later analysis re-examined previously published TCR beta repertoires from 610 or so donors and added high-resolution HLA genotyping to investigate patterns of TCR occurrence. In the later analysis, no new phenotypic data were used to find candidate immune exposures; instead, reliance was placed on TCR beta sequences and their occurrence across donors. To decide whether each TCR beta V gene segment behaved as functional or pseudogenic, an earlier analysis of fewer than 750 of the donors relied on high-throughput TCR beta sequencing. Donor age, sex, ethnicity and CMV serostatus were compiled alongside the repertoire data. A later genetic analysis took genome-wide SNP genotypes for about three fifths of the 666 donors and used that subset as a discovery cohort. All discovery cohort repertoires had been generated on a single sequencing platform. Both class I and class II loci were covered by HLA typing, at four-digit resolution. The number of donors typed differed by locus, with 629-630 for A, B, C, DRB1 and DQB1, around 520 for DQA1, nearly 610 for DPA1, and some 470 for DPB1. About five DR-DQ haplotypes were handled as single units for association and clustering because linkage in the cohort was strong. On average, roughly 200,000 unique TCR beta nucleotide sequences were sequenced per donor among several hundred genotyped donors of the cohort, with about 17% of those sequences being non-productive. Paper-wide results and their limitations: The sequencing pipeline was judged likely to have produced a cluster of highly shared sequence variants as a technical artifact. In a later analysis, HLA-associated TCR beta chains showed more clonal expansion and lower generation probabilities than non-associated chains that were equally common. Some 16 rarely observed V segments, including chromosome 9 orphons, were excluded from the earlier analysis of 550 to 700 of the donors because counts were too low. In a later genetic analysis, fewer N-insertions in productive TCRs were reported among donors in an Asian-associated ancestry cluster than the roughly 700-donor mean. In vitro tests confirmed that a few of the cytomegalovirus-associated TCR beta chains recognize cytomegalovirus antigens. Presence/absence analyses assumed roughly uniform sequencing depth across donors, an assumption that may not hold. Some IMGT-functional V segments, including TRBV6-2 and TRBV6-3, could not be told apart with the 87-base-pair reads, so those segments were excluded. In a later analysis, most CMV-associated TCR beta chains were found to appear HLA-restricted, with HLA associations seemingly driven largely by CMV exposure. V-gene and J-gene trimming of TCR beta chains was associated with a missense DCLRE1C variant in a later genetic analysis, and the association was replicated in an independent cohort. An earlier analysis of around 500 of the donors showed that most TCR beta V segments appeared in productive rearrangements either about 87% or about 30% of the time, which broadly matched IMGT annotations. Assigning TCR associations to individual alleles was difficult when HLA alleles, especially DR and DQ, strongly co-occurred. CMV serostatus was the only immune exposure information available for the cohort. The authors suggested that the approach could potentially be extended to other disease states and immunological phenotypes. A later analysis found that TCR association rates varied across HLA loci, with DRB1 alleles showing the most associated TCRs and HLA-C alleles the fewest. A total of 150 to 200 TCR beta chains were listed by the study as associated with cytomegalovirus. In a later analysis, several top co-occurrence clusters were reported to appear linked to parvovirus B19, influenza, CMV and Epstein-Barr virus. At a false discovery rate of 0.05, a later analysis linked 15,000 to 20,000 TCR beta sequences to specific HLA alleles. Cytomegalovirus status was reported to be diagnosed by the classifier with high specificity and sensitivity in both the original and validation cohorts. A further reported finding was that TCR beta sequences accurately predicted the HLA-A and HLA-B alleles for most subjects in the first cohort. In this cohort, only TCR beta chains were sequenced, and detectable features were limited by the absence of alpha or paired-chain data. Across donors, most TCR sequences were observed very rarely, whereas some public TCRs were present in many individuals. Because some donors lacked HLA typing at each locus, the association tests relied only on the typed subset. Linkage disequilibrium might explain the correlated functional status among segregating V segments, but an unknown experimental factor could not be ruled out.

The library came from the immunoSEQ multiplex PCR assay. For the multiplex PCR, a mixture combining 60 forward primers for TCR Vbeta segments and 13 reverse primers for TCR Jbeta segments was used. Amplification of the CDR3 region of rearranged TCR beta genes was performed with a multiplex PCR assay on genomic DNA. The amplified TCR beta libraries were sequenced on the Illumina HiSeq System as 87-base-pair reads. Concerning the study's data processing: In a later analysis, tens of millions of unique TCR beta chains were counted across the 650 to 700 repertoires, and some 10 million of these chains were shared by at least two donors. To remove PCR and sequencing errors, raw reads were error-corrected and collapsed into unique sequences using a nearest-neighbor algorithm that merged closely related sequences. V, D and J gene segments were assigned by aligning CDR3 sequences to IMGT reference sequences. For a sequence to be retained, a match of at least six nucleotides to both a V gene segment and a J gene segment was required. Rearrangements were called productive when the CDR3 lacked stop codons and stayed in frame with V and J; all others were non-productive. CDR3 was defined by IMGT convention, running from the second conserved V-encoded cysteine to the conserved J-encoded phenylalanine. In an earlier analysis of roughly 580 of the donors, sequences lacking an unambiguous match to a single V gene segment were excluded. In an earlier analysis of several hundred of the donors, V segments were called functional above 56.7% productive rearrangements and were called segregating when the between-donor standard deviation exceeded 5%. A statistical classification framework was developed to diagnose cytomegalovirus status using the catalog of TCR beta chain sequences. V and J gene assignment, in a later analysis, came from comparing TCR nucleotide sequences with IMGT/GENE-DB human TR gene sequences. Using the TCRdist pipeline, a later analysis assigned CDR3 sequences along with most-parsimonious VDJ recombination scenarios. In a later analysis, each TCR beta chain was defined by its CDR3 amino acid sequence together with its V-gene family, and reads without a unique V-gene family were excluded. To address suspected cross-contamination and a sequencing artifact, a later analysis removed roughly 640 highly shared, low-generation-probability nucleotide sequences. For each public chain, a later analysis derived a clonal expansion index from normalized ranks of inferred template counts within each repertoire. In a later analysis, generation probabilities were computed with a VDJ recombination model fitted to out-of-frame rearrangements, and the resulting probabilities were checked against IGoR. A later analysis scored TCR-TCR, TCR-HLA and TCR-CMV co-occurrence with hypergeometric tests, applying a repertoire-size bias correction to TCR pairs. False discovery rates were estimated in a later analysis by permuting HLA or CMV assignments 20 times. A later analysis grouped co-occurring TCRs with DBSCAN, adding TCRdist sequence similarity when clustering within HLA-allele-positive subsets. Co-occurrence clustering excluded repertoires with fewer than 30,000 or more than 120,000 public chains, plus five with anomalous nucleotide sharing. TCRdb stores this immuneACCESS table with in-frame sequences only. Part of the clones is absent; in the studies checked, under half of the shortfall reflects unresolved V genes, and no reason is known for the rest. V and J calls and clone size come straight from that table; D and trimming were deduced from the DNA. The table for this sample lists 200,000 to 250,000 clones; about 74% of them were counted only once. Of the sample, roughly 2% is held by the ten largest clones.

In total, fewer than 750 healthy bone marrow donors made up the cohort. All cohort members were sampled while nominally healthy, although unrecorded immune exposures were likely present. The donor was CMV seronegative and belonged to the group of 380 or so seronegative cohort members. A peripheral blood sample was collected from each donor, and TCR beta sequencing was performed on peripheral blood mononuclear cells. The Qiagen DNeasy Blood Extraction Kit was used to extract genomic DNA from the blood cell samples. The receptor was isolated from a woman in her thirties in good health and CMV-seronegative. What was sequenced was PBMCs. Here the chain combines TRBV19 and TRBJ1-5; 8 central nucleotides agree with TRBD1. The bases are TGTGCCAGTAGTATTTCAGGGGGCGGCAATCAGCCCCAGCATTTT. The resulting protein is CASSISGGGNQPQHF.